The 2 T cell receptor beta chains reported below all come from one sample, sequenced in a study of circulating and synovial CD4+ cells in juvenile arthritis. The repertoire was sequenced with immunoSEQ multiplex PCR; TCRdb's copy has only in-frame clones and lacks some. The sample contains more than 13,000 clones, roughly 83% of which appear only once. Input material: CD4+ T cells from synovial fluid. The receptors here all came from a human patient with juvenile idiopathic arthritis. Some clones in this sample may be carry-over from other donors' samples.

In its sample, this clone was seen a few times. The chain recombines TRBV19 with TRBJ1-4; D not certain. The CDR3 extends over 12 amino acids. The germline CDR1 and CDR2 sequences are LNHDA and SQIVND (reference sequence). Trimming left V 10 bases short and J 3 bases short, with 9 bases between. CDR3 bases: TGTGCCACTAGGCAGGCTAATGAAAAACTGTTTTTT. Translation gives CATRQANEKLFF.

The CDR3: CASSHGTGLLETQYF. The CDR3 DNA reads TGTGCCAGCAGCCACGGGACAGGGTTATTAGAGACCCAGTACTTC. The rearrangement uses TRBV7-9 and TRBJ2-5; 9 positions agree with TRBD1. CDR3 length: 15 amino acids. Losses at the gene ends were 5 bases for V and 4 bases for J; bases not matched to a gene: 8. The germline V gene encodes CDR1 SEHNR and CDR2 FQNEAQ (reference sequence).